These 5 T cell receptor beta chains were all obtained from the same sample, sequenced in a study of blood T cell repertoires in COVID-19. Sequencing was performed with immunoSEQ multiplex PCR; in TCRdb, only in-frame clones are kept and a portion is missing. The data contain roughly 330,000 clones, over 75% of them singletons. The specimen was PBMCs or T cells enriched from blood (not recorded which). The receptor source for this set is a woman younger than 35 who had recovered from COVID-19.

CDR3 in amino acids: CASIGGDPNEKLFF. The DNA for the CDR3 is TGTGCCAGCATTGGGGGGGACCCTAATGAAAAACTGTTTTTT. The chain is built from TRBV6-5 and TRBJ1-4; the D gene is possibly TRBD1 (5 bases). Trimming took off 7 bases at V and 3 bases at J, with 12 bases between the two ends. Germline-derived CDR1 and CDR2 are MNHEY and SVGAGI. This CDR3 comprises 14 residues.

The chain employs TRBV9 and TRBJ1-5, with 7 bases lining up with TRBD1. Germline V lookup: CDR1 SGDLS, CDR2 YYNGEE. The CDR3 is 14 residues long. The V segment lost 4 bases and the J segment 7 bases; nucleotides outside the gene matches: 8. The DNA of the CDR3 is TGTGCCAGCAGCACCAGCTCAGGGGGGCAGCCCCAGCATTTT. Its protein product is CASSTSSGGQPQHF. The full variable domain, in which reference TRBV9 and TRBJ1-5 provide the parts outside the CDR3, is DSGVTQTPKHLITATGQRVTLRCSPRSGDLSVYWYQQSLDQGLQFLIQYYNGEERAKGNILERFSAQQFPDLHSELNLSSLELGDSALYFCASSTSSGGQPQHFGDGTRLSIL.

The CDR3 here is CSASRAGGLGEQFF. The CDR3 region has the DNA TGCAGTGCTAGTAGGGCGGGAGGACTGGGGGAGCAGTTCTTC. The chain combines TRBV20-1 with TRBJ2-1; TRBD2 aligns across 8 bases. The V gene's germline CDR1 is DFQATT and CDR2 SNEGSKA (reference sequence). The CDR3 is 14 amino acids. V shed 3 bases, J shed 10 bases, and the junction held 11 bases outside the gene matches.

The rearrangement links TRBV7-6 to TRBJ2-7; 11 bases line up with TRBD2. Germline CDR1 SGHVS, CDR2 FNYEAQ. The CDR3 totals 14 residues. The trim removed 5 bases at V and 4 bases at J, leaving 4 bases unmatched. CDR3: CASSPGTSGYEQYF. The DNA of the CDR3 is TGTGCCAGCAGCCCCGGGACTAGCGGATACGAGCAGTACTTC.

The rearrangement uses TRBV19 and TRBJ2-1, with 7 bases identical to TRBD1. Germline trimming cut 7 bases from V and 7 bases from J; bases unmatched to any gene: 13. Germline V CDR1 and CDR2: LNHDA, SQIVND (reference sequence). The CDR3 contains 15 residues. In DNA, the CDR3 is TGTGCCAGTATAAGTCGAGGGGGCGCCTTAAATGAGCAGTTCTTC. Protein: CASISRGGALNEQFF.